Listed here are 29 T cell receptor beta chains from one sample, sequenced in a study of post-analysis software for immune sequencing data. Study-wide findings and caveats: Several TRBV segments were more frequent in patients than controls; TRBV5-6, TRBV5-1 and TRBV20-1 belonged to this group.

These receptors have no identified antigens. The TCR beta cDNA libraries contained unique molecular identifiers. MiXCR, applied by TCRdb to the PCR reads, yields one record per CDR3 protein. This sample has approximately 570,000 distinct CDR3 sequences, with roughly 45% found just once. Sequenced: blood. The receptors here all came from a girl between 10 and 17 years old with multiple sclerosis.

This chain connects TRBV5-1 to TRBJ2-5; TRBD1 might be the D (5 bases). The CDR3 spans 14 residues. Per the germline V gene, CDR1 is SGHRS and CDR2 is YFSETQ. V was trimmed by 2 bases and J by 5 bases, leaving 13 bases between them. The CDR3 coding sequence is TGCGCCAGCAGCTTAGGGGAAGGGATGGAGACCCAGTACTTC. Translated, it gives CASSLGEGMETQYF.

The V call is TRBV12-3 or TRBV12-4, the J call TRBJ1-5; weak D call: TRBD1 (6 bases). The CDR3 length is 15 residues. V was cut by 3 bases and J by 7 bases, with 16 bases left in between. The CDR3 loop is CASSLRGGGGQPQHF. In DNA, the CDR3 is TGTGCCAGCAGTTTGAGAGGGGGGGGCGGCCAGCCCCAGCATTTT.

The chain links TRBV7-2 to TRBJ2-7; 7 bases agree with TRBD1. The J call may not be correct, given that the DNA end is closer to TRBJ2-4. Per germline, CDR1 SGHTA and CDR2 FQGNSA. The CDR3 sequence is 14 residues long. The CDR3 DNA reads TGTGCCAGCAGCTTAGTACAGGGGACGGGCATTCAGTACTTC. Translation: CASSLVQGTGIQYF.

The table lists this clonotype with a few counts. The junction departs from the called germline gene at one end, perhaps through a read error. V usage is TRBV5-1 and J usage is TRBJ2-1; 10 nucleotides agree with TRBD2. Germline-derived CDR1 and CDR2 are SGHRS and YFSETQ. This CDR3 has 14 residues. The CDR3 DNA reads TGTGCCAGCAGCTTAGGACTAGCGGTCAATGAGCAGTTCTTC. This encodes CASSLGLAVNEQFF.

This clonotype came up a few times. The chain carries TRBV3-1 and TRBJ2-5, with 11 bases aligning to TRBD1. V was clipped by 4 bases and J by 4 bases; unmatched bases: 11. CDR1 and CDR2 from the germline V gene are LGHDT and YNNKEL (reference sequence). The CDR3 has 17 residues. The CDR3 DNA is TGTGCCAGCAGCCCCTCGACAGGACAGGGGGCTTTAGAGACCCAGTACTTC. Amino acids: CASSPSTGQGALETQYF.

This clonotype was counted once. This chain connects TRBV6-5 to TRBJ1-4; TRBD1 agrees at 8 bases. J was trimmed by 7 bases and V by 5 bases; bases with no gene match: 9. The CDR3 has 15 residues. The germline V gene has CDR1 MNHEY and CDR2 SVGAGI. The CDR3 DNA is TGTGCCAGCAGTCGGACAGGGAGAGGCGTTGAAAAACTGTTTTTT. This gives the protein CASSRTGRGVEKLFF.

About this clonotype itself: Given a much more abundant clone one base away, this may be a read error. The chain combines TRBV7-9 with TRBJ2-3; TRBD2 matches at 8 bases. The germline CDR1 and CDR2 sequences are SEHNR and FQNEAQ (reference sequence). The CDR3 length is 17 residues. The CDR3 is CASSAQPGLGRTGTQYF. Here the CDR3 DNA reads TGTGCCAGCAGCGCGCAACCGGGACTAGGGCGCACAGGTACGCAGTATTTT.

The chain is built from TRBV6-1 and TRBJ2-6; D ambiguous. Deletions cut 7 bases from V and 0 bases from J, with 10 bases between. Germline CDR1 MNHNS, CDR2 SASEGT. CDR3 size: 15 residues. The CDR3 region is CASNLQSSGANVLTF. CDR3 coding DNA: TGTGCCAGCAATCTCCAGAGCTCTGGGGCCAACGTCCTGACTTTC.

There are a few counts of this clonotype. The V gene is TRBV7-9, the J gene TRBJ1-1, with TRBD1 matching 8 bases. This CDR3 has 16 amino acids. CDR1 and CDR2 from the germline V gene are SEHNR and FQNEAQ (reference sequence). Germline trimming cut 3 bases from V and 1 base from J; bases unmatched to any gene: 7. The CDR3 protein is CASSLSTGAKNTEAFF. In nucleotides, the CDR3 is TGTGCCAGCAGCTTGTCGACAGGGGCTAAGAACACTGAAGCTTTCTTT.

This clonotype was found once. The CDR3 sequence is CASSWDRSRERTDTQYF. As DNA, the CDR3 is TGCGCCAGCAGCTGGGACAGAAGCAGGGAACGCACAGATACGCAGTATTTT. The chain recombines TRBV5-1 with TRBJ2-3, with TRBD1 matching 7 bases. Germline V gene data show CDR1 as SGHRS and CDR2 as YFSETQ. The CDR3 spans 17 residues. V shed 3 bases and J 1 base; nucleotides not matched to a gene: 11.

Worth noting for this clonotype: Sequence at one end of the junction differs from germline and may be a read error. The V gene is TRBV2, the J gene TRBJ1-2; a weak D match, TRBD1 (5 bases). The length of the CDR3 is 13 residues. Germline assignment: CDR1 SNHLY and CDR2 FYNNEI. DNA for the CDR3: TGTGCCAGCAGATGGGGGACGGACTATGACTACACCTTC. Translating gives CASRWGTDYDYTF. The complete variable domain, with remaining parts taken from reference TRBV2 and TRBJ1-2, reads EPEVTQTPSHQVTQMGQEVILRCVPISNHLYFYWYRQILGQKVEFLVSFYNNEISEKSEIFDDQFSVERPDGSNFTLKIRSTKLEDSAMYFCASRWGTDYDYTFGSGTRLTVV.

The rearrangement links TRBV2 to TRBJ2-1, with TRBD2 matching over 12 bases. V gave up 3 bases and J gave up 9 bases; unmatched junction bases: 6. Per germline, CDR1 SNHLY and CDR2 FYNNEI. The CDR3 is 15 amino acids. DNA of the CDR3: TGTGCCAGCAGTGATAGACTAGCGGGAGTAGCTGAGCAGTTCTTC. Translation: CASSDRLAGVAEQFF.

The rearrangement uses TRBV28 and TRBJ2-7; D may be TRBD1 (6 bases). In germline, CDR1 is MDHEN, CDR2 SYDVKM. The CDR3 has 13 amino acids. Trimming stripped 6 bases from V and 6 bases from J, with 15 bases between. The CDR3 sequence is CASRSQGSGEQYF. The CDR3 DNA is TGTGCCAGCAGAAGTCAGGGGTCGGGCGAGCAGTACTTC. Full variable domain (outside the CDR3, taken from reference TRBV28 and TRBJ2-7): DVKVTQSSRYLVKRTGEKVFLECVQDMDHENMFWYRQDPGLGLRLIYFSYDVKMKEKGDIPEGYSVSREKKERFSLILESASTNQTSMYLCASRSQGSGEQYFGPGTRLTVT.

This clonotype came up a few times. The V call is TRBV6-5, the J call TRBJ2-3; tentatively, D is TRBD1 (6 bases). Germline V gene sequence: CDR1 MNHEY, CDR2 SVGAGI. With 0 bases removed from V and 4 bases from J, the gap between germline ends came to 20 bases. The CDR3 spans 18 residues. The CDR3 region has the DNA TGTGCCAGCAGTTACTCAGTGGGGCAGGGGTTTGGAGCAGATACGCAGTATTTT. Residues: CASSYSVGQGFGADTQYF.

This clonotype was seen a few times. CDR3: CASSLRLAGGYEQYF. DNA of the CDR3: TGTGCCAGCAGCCTCCGACTAGCGGGGGGCTACGAGCAGTACTTC. V usage is TRBV3-1 and J usage is TRBJ2-7, with 13 bases matching TRBD2. CDR1 is LGHDT, CDR2 YNNKEL, per germline (reference sequence). V trimming: 4 bases; J trimming: 3 bases; junction bases outside the gene matches: 3. The CDR3 loop spans 15 amino acids.

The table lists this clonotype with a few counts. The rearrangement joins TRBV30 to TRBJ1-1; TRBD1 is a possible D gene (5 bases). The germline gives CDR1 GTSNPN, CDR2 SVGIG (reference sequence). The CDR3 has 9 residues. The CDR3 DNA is TGTGCGCGGGCAGAACAGGATTTCTTT. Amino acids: CARAEQDFF. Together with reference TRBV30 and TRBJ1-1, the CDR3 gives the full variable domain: SQTIHQWPATLVQPVGSPLSLECTVEGTSNPNLYWYRQAAGRGLQLLFYSVGIGQISSEVPQNLSASRPQDRQFILSSKKLLLSDSGFYLCARAEQDFFGQGTRLTVV.

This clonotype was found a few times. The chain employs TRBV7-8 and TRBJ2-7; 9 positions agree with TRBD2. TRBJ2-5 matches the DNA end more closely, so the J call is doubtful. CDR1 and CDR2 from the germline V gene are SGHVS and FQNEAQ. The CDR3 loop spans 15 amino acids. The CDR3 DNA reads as TGTGCCAGCAGCTTAGACCTAGCGGGGCGGGAGACCCAGTACTTC. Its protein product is CASSLDLAGRETQYF.

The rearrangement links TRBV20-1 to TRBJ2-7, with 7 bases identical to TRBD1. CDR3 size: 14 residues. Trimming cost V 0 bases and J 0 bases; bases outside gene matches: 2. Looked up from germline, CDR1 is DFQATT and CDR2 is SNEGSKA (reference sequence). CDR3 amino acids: CSAREQGLSYEQYF. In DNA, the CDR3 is TGCAGTGCTAGAGAACAGGGGCTCTCCTACGAGCAGTACTTC.

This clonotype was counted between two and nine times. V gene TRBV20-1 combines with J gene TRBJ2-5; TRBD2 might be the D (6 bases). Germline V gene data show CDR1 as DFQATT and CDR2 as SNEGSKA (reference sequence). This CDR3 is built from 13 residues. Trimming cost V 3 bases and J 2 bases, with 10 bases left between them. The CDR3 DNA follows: TGCAGTGCTAGTTTGGACTATCAAGAGACCCAGTACTTC. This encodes CSASLDYQETQYF.

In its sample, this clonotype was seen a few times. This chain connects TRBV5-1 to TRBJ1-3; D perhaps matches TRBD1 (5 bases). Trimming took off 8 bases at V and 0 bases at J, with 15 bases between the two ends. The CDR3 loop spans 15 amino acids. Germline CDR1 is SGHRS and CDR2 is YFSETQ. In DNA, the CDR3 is TGCGCCAGTACGCGGGACGGGAGCTCTGGAAACACCATATATTTT. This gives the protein CASTRDGSSGNTIYF.

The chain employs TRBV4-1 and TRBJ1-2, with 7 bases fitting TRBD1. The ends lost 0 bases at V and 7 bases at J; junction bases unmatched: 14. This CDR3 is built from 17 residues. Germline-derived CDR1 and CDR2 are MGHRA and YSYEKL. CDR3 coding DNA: TGCGCCAGCAGCCAAGATATCGGAACAGGGGTAACTGTTGGCTACACCTTC. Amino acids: CASSQDIGTGVTVGYTF.

This CDR3 reads CASSQDRTGRRYGYTF. In DNA form, the CDR3 reads TGTGCCAGCAGCCAAGATCGGACAGGGAGGAGGTATGGCTACACCTTC. The V and J genes are TRBV4-2 and TRBJ1-2, with TRBD1 identical over 8 bases. The germline CDR1 and CDR2 sequences are LGHNA and YNFKEQ. The CDR3 has 16 residues. Trimming cost V 0 bases and J 5 bases; bases outside gene matches: 8.

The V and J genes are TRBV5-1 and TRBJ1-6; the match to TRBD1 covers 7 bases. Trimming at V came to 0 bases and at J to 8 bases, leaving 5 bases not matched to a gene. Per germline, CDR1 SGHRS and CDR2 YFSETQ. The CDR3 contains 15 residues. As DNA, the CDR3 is TGCGCCAGCAGCTTGGAGGGGGCCCGGGATTCACCCCTCCACTTT. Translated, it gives CASSLEGARDSPLHF.

CDR3 protein: CASSEHRSNSYNEQFF. DNA of the CDR3: TGTGCCAGCAGTGAACACAGGAGCAACTCCTACAATGAGCAGTTCTTC. The rearrangement links TRBV6-1 to TRBJ2-1; D might be TRBD1 (5 bases). This CDR3 contains 16 residues. Germline CDR1 and CDR2: MNHNS and SASEGT. V was cut by 2 bases and J by 0 bases, with 11 bases left in between.

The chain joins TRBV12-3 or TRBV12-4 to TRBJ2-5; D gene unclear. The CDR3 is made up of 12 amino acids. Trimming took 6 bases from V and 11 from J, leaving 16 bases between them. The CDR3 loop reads CASSPLLNEQYF. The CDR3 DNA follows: TGTGCCAGCAGCCCGCTGCTTAATGAGCAGTACTTC.

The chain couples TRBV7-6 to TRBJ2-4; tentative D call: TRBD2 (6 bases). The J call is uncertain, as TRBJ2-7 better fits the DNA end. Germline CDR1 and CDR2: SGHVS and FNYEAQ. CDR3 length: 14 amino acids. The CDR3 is CASSLESSDYEQYF. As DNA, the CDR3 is TGTGCCAGCAGCTTAGAGTCTAGCGACTACGAGCAGTACTTC.

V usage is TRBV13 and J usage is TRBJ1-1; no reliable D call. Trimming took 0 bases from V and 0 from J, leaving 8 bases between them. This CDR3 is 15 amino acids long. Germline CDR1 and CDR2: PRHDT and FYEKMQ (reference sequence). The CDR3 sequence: CASSLGPVMNTEAFF. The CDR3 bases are TGTGCCAGCAGCTTAGGCCCAGTGATGAACACTGAAGCTTTCTTT.

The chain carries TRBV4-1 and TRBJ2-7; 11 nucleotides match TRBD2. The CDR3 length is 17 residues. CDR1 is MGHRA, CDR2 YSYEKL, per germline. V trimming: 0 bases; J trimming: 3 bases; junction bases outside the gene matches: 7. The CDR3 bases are TGCGCCAGCAGCCAAGATACCGGACTAGCGGGCTACTACGAGCAGTACTTC. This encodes CASSQDTGLAGYYEQYF.

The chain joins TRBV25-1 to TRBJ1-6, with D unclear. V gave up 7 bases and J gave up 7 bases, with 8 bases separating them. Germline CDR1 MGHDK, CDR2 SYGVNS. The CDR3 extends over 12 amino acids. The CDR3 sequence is CASKEGNSPLHF. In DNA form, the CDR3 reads TGTGCCAGCAAAGAAGGCAATTCACCCCTCCACTTT.